Sequencing of this T cell receptor beta chain was carried out in a study of blood T cell repertoires in COVID-19 (dated by TCRdb to the early 2020s). Background for the entire study: Samples from collaborators originated in the United States, Italy and Spain and spanned both the acute and convalescent phases of COVID-19. Samples were obtained from the ongoing ImmuneRACE study (first 160 participants) and from 1,254 subjects provided by 6 global collaborators. Where available, HLA class I and class II types were obtained from metadata supplied by the sample provider rather than from assay-based typing. The material from the prospective study consisted of cDNA or gDNA derived from T cells, B-cell-depleted T cells, or PBMCs. Subjects who had been exposed to COVID-19, were actively infected with it, or had recovered from it provided the deeply sampled blood TCRbeta repertoires that made up the dataset. The repertoires were released in a freely available public database meant as a resource for research on the immune response to SARS-CoV-2. The sample metadata nearly always contained a de-identified subject ID, COVID-19 status, age in years and sex. Overall study outcomes, separate from this receptor: Clinical and demographic metadata were provided uncurated, with the amount varying by source and participant.

The immunoSEQ Assay, a bias-controlled multiplex PCR, was used to amplify TCRbeta CDR3 regions from genomic DNA. Concerning the study's data processing: The number of nucleated cells in each sample was estimated from the amplification of reference gene primers within the assay. To quantify the absolute abundance of each unique TCRbeta CDR3 rearrangement, sequence reads were collapsed and filtered. Productive Simpson clonality was computed per sample as the square root of Simpson's diversity index over productive rearrangements. The clones in this table, taken by TCRdb from immuneACCESS, are in-frame only. Not every clone is retained; where verified, under half of the shortfall comes from an unresolved V gene, and the cause of the rest is unknown. Clone size and the V and J calls come from that table; the DNA yielded D and trimming. Across this sample there are some 80,000 clones, with around 84% seen only once. The ten largest clonotypes hold approximately 20% of the sample.

In the case of this clone: Its antigen specificity is not known. The input lacks base qualities; no much larger clone sits a single base away.

From the germline V gene, CDR1 is SGHAT and CDR2 is FQNNGV. From its cysteine to its phenylalanine, the CDR3 spans 16 amino acids. CDR3 DNA only is kept here, 48 bases in frame from base 1. The junction shows trimming of 5 bases on V and 7 bases on J, plus 18 bases between the germline ends. Each collaborating institution followed its own protocols to collect whole blood in K2EDTA tubes. Collaborator samples were shipped for TCRbeta analysis as frozen whole blood, isolated PBMCs, or DNA extracted from either sample type. The TCR sequence derives from a woman aged 50 to 60 with acute or convalescent COVID-19. The chain was built from TRBV11-2 and TRBJ1-6, with TRBD1 tentatively as D gene (6 bases match). Sequenced material: peripheral blood. The base sequence is TGTGCCAGCAGCCCTGTGACGGGGGGGGCGAATTCACCCCTCCACTTT. The translation is CASSPVTGGANSPLHF.